This TCR beta chain originates from a study of T cell responses to AZD1222 COVID-19 vaccine. Overall study findings and caveats: Mostly white British, mostly female donors; authors suggested clonal diversity may be underestimated. At baseline, just a handful of AZD1222 recipients tested seropositive. Distributed over spike, vaccine-associated CD4 TCRs predominated at 160-218 and 743-854. As reported, nearly half of all spike-specific TCRs target variant regions that are unmutated.

Remarks on this clone: What it binds is not known.

Germline CDR1 reads SGDLS; CDR2 reads YYNGEE. Trimming cost V 3 bases and J 5 bases, with 12 bases left between them. This CDR3 spans 14 amino acids. Repertoires were generated with immunoSEQ multiplex PCR, while TCRdb's copy carries only in-frame clones and drops some. Of about 90,000 clones listed, 88% are singletons. Sequenced here: peripheral blood, sampled on day 0 of AZD1222 vaccination. This chain connects TRBV9 to TRBJ2-4, with D tentatively TRBD1 or TRBD2 (5 bases each). The sequence was collected from an adult in good health. The CDR3 nucleotides read TGTGCCAGCAGCGGGGGTGGGACCCAAAACATTCAGTACTTC. It is translated as CASSGGGTQNIQYF. Full variable domain (outside the CDR3, taken from reference TRBV9 and TRBJ2-4): DSGVTQTPKHLITATGQRVTLRCSPRSGDLSVYWYQQSLDQGLQFLIQYYNGEERAKGNILERFSAQQFPDLHSELNLSSLELGDSALYFCASSGGGTQNIQYFGAGTRLSVL.